This T cell receptor beta chain was documented in a study of cytomegalovirus exposure and HLA in healthy donors. This clone was detected only a few times. Trimming took 3 bases from V and 0 from J; bases not matched to a gene: 8. CDR1 and CDR2 from the germline V gene are SGHAT and FQDESV (reference sequence). The CDR3 loop spans 17 amino acids. The PCR employed 60 Vbeta primers together with 13 Jbeta primers. The assay was immunoSEQ multiplex PCR, and TCRdb's table has in-frame clones only and misses some. The profile shows 150,000 to 200,000 clones, around three quarters of them singletons. V gene TRBV11-1 combines with J gene TRBJ1-1; 9 bases line up with TRBD1. Sequenced sample: PBMCs. This TCR was sampled from a woman between 35 and 50 years old in good health and CMV-seronegative. The CDR3 DNA is TGTGCCAGCAGCTTCCGGGACAGGGCCCCATTGAACACTGAAGCTTTCTTT. Encoded protein: CASSFRDRAPLNTEAFF.